The clone carrying this TCR beta chain was found a few times. At one boundary the junction diverges from the germline segment, which might be a read error. These data are taken from a study of blood T cell repertoires in COVID-19. Study-wide background: Nucleic acid was either cDNA or gDNA, and it came from T cells, B-cell-depleted T cells, or PBMCs.

This CDR3 is 13 amino acids long. CDR1 is SSHAT and CDR2 is FNYEAQ in the germline V gene (reference sequence). Symptom resolution, clearance, or two negative PCRs marked donors in Cohort 3 as recovered. Clones were read by immunoSEQ multiplex PCR, and TCRdb kept only the in-frame ones, dropping some. The profile shows 250,000 to 300,000 clones, roughly nine tenths of them singletons. This receptor was taken from a woman between 40 and 50 years old who had recovered from COVID-19. The rearrangement joins TRBV7-7 to TRBJ1-1; D gene ambiguous. Material: PBMCs or T cells enriched from blood (not recorded which). The CDR3 region has the DNA TGTGCTAGCAGCTTAGCTCCACAGACTGAAGCTTTCTTT. Amino acids: CASSLAPQTEAFF.